The clone carrying this T cell receptor (beta chain) was recorded once. No antigen is known for it. This specimen belongs to a study of blood T cells in healthy people across ages. Study results and caveats: Because sorting was not performed, PBMCs prevented conclusive naive versus antigen-experienced comparison. In older individuals, TCR beta diversity per million T cells was lower, falling roughly linearly with age.

Primed by a sample-barcoded 5' primer and a J-beta primer mix, a second PCR proceeded for about 6 to 12 cycles. TCRdb independently ran MiXCR on the 5' RACE reads; one entry per CDR3 protein. The sample includes 750,000 to 950,000 distinct CDR3 sequences, under 30% of them seen just once. The sample was also linked to a second study, of T cells of mothers and their children.

This sequence originates from a boy between 10 and 17 years old in good health. The sample was blood.

The CDR3 region is CASSQKMDRGRDGYTF. The CDR3 DNA follows: TGTGCCAGCAGCCAGAAGATGGACCGGGGGAGGGATGGCTACACCTTC. V and J are TRBV4-2 and TRBJ1-2; TRBD1 is a possible D gene (5 bases). The V end was cut by 3 bases, the J end by 6 bases, with 20 bases between. Germline V gene data show CDR1 as LGHNA and CDR2 as YNFKEQ. This CDR3 contains 16 residues.